Following are 4 T cell receptor beta chains from one sample sequenced in a study of blood T cell repertoires in COVID-19 (dated by TCRdb to 2020 to 2022). To prepare the library, the immunoSEQ multiplex PCR assay was applied. TCRdb mirrors the immuneACCESS table, restricted to in-frame sequences. Some clones are absent from its copies; in checked studies, under half trace to an unresolved V gene, and the reason for the others is unknown. For this sample there are over 120,000 clones; 76% appear just once. More than 3.5% of the sample lies in the top ten. The specimen sequenced was peripheral blood. The receptors shown here come from a woman aged 80 or older with active or convalescent COVID-19.

J is TRBJ1-3 and V is TRBV10-3; 8 bases line up with TRBD1. This CDR3 has 17 residues. Germline-derived CDR1 and CDR2 are ENHRY and SYGVKD. V was pared by 10 bases and J by 0 bases, with 14 bases of the junction left unmatched. The CDR3 bases are TGTGCCACCGCGGACAGGGCAGGGCCTGACTCTGGAAACACCATATATTTT. Its translation is CATADRAGPDSGNTIYF.

This clone appeared a few times. This chain joins TRBV7-3 and TRBJ1-2; no firm D call. V was clipped by 5 bases and J by 7 bases, with 17 bases between them. CDR3 length equals 14 residues. Germline V gene lookup returns CDR1 SGHTA and CDR2 FQGTGA. The CDR3 bases are TGTGCCAGCAGCCCGACGGGAATAAAGGGTGGCTACACCTTC. It translates to CASSPTGIKGGYTF. Combining the CDR3 with reference TRBV7-3 and TRBJ1-2 gives the whole variable domain GAGVSQTPSNKVTEKGKYVELRCDPISGHTALYWYRQSLGQGPEFLIYFQGTGAADDSGLPNDRFFAVRPEGSVSTLKIQRTERGDSAVYLCASSPTGIKGGYTFGSGTRLTVV.

The rearrangement links TRBV18 to TRBJ1-2, with 9 bases lining up with TRBD1. The V gene end was trimmed by 2 bases and the J gene end by 5 bases; junction bases not matched to a gene: 6. The CDR3 runs to 15 residues. CDR1 is KGHSH and CDR2 is LQKENI in the germline V gene. This chain's CDR3 is CASSPKQGALYGYTF. In DNA, the CDR3 is TGTGCCAGCTCACCAAAACAGGGGGCTCTATATGGCTACACCTTC.

This sequence joins TRBV3-1 (or the pseudogene TRBV3-2) and TRBJ2-7; D is unresolved. Deletions cut 0 bases from V and 0 bases from J, with 12 bases between. CDR1 LGHDT and CDR2 YNNKEL come from the germline V gene (reference sequence). CDR3 length equals 16 residues. CDR3 nucleotides: TGTGCCAGCAGCCAAGACAGCAGACAAAGCTCCTACGAGCAGTACTTC. Translating gives CASSQDSRQSSYEQYF.